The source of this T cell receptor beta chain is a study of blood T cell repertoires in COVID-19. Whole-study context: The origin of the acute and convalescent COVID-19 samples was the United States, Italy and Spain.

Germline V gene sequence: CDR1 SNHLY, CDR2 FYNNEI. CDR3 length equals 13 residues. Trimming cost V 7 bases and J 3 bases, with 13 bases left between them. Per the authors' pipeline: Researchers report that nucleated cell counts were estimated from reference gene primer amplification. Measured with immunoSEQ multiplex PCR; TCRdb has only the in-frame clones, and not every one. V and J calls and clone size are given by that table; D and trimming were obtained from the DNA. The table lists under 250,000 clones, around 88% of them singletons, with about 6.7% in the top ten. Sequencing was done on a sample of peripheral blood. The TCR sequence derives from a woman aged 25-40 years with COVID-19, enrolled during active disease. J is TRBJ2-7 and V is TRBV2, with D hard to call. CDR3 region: CASIGGSYYEQYF. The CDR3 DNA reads TGTGCCAGCATAGGCGGTTCCTACTACGAGCAGTACTTC.